These 10 T cell receptor beta chains were sequenced from one sample in a study of T cell changes during pregnancy in multiple sclerosis. Measured with immunoSEQ multiplex PCR; TCRdb has only the in-frame clones, and not every one. Among roughly 48,000 clones listed, around 94% were seen once. The sequences come from CD4+ T cells from peripheral blood mononuclear cells, collected in the third trimester of pregnancy. Source of these receptors: a female donor with multiple sclerosis, enrolled in a pregnancy study.

The chain uses TRBV28 and TRBJ2-7, with 9 bases aligning to TRBD2. The CDR3 is 15 residues long. The V segment lost 7 bases and the J segment 2 bases; nucleotides outside the gene matches: 9. Germline V lookup: CDR1 MDHEN, CDR2 SYDVKM. This chain's CDR3 is CASISPREGTYEQYF. CDR3 sequence (DNA): TGTGCCAGCATATCTCCGCGGGAGGGGACCTACGAGCAGTACTTC.

This clone was counted only a few times. The genes are TRBV6-5 and TRBJ2-3; 8 bases fit TRBD1. The CDR3 runs 15 residues. CDR1 and CDR2 from the germline V gene are MNHEY and SVGAGI. After removal of 5 bases from V and 4 bases from J, the junction contained 8 bases not matched to a gene. The CDR3 nucleotides are TGTGCCAGCAGTCCGGACAGGGTCAGGTCAGATACGCAGTATTTT. This sequence encodes CASSPDRVRSDTQYF.

The gene calls are TRBV30 and TRBJ1-1; D is unresolved. CDR1 and CDR2 (germline): GTSNPN, SVGIG (reference sequence). This CDR3 has 11 amino acids. The V end was cut by 3 bases, the J end by 5 bases, with 7 bases between. Here the CDR3 DNA reads TGTGCCTGGAGCTCCAGAACTGAAGCTTTCTTT. It codes for CAWSSRTEAFF.

This chain links TRBV27 with TRBJ2-3, with D unresolved. Germline-derived CDR1 and CDR2 are MNHEY and SMNVEV (reference sequence). The CDR3 consists of 13 residues. V was shortened by 5 bases and J by 2 bases, with 8 bases between the two germline ends. CDR3 loop: CASSPPITDTQYF. In DNA, the CDR3 is TGTGCCAGCAGTCCGCCTATCACAGATACGCAGTATTTT.

The chain couples TRBV19 to TRBJ2-3; D uncertain. The germline V and J ends were trimmed by 2 bases and 2 bases, with 11 bases remaining between them. Germline-derived CDR1 and CDR2 are LNHDA and SQIVND (reference sequence). The CDR3 runs to 15 residues. In DNA, the CDR3 is TGTGCCAGTAGTATATCGGTGACAAACACAGATACGCAGTATTTT. Its translation is CASSISVTNTDTQYF.

The chain employs TRBV5-8 and TRBJ2-5, with 7 positions matching TRBD2. The germline gives CDR1 SGHTS, CDR2 YDEGEE. There are 14 residues in the CDR3. The trim removed 4 bases at V and 5 bases at J, leaving 8 bases unmatched. CDR3 sequence: CASSPGLGAETQYF. The CDR3 nucleotides are TGTGCCAGCAGCCCAGGACTAGGGGCGGAGACCCAGTACTTC.

This sequence joins TRBV9 and TRBJ1-5; D is ambiguous. Trimming cost V 0 bases and J 7 bases, with 8 bases left between them. From germline, CDR1 is SGDLS and CDR2 YYNGEE. The CDR3 length is 13 residues. DNA of the CDR3: TGTGCCAGCAGCGTAGAGGAGTTCCAGCCCCAGCATTTT. Its protein product is CASSVEEFQPQHF.

This chain links TRBV30 with TRBJ2-5; perhaps TRBD2 as D (5 bases). Trimming removed 5 bases at V and 5 bases at J, with 9 bases between. CDR1 and CDR2 from the germline V gene are GTSNPN and SVGIG (reference sequence). The CDR3 contains 11 residues. The CDR3 loop is CAWVRGETQYF. Here the CDR3 DNA reads TGTGCCTGGGTGAGAGGGGAGACCCAGTACTTC.

A few counts support this clone. Here the CDR3 DNA reads TGTGCCAGCAGTGGGAGGGACAGGGGCCGTGGCTACACCTTC. This encodes CASSGRDRGRGYTF. The V call is TRBV2, the J call TRBJ1-2; 10 bases are a match to TRBD1. Germline V CDR1 and CDR2: SNHLY, FYNNEI. Losses at the gene ends were 4 bases for V and 7 bases for J; bases not matched to a gene: 6. This CDR3 contains 14 residues.

This chain links TRBV21-1 with TRBJ2-5; the table assigns TRBD2, which was not confirmed against the DNA. TRBV21-1 is classified as a pseudogene. The CDR3 sequence is 11 residues long. The CDR3 loop reads CASSKWRTQYF. For the CDR3, the DNA is TGTGCCAGCAGCAAGTGGAGGACCCAGTACTTC.